One and the same sample provided the 5 T cell receptor beta chains below, sequenced in a study of blood T cell repertoires in COVID-19. Sequenced by immunoSEQ multiplex PCR; TCRdb stores in-frame clones only, minus some. There are about 83,000 clones in the sample; 80% to 90% occur only once, and roughly 16% lies in the top ten. The material sequenced was peripheral blood. Source of these receptors: a woman aged 80 or over with acute or convalescent COVID-19.

This chain links TRBV7-8 with TRBJ1-5; TRBD1 is a possible D gene (5 bases). The CDR3 totals 14 residues. With 5 bases removed from V and 7 bases from J, the gap between germline ends came to 15 bases. Germline V CDR1 and CDR2: SGHVS, FQNEAQ. CDR3 nucleotides: TGTGCCAGCAGCCCCGACAGTTTCGTACAGCCCCAGCATTTT. It encodes CASSPDSFVQPQHF.

This clone showed up just a few times. This rearrangement joins TRBV25-1 to TRBJ2-5; 7 bases match TRBD1. V was clipped by 6 bases and J by 4 bases; unmatched bases: 11. Germline CDR1 reads MGHDK; CDR2 reads SYGVNS. The CDR3 runs 15 residues. CDR3 DNA sequence: TGTGCCAGCAGCGCCGGGACAGCTTTCCGAGAGACCCAGTACTTC. Translating it yields CASSAGTAFRETQYF.

The CDR3 loop reads CASSTDGPDVLTGSHQPQHF. CDR3 coding DNA: TGTGCCAGTAGTACCGATGGACCGGATGTTTTGACAGGGAGCCATCAGCCCCAGCATTTT. The chain uses TRBV19 and TRBJ1-5, with 7 bases that match TRBD1. Trimming cost V 4 bases and J 5 bases; bases outside gene matches: 23. Per germline, CDR1 LNHDA and CDR2 SQIVND (reference sequence). This CDR3 is 20 amino acids long. The variable domain in full, completed from reference TRBV19 and TRBJ1-5, reads DGGITQSPKYLFRKEGQNVTLSCEQNLNHDAMYWYRQDPGQGLRLIYYSQIVNDFQKGDIAEGYSVSREKKESFPLTVTSAQKNPTAFYLCASSTDGPDVLTGSHQPQHFGDGTRLSIL.

J is TRBJ1-5 and V is TRBV6-6, with TRBD1 matching over 8 bases. Germline V lookup: CDR1 MNHNY, CDR2 SVGAGI (reference sequence). Trimming at V came to 4 bases and at J to 0 bases, leaving 5 bases not matched to a gene. The CDR3 length is 16 residues. The CDR3 sequence is CASSWTGINSNQPQHF. CDR3 nucleotides: TGTGCCAGCAGTTGGACAGGGATCAATAGCAATCAGCCCCAGCATTTT.

This sequence joins TRBV9 and TRBJ2-5; perhaps TRBD2 as D (6 bases). Germline V gene lookup returns CDR1 SGDLS and CDR2 YYNGEE. The V end lost 2 bases, the J end lost 5 bases, and 13 bases lay between the germline ends. CDR3 length: 14 residues. This CDR3 reads CASSVGRLGETQYF. As DNA, the CDR3 is TGTGCCAGCAGCGTGGGGAGGCTTGGGGAGACCCAGTACTTC.